These 32 T cell receptor beta chains came from one sample sequenced in a study of blood T cell repertoires in COVID-19 (dated by TCRdb to the early 2020s). Receptor amplification or capture employed the immunoSEQ multiplex PCR assay. TCRdb stores this immuneACCESS table with in-frame sequences only. Part of the clones is absent; in the studies checked, under half of the shortfall reflects unresolved V genes, and no reason is known for the rest. This sample has about 78,000 clones in its table, and approximately 86% of those were observed once. The top ten constitute 4.9% of the sample. The sequenced material came from peripheral blood. These receptors were obtained from a man aged 50-59 years with active or convalescent COVID-19.

V is TRBV11-2 and J is TRBJ2-7; a weak D match, TRBD1 (5 bases). V dropped 5 bases and J dropped 0 bases, with 17 bases sitting between them. CDR3 length: 16 amino acids. The germline V gene encodes CDR1 SGHAT and CDR2 FQNNGV. The CDR3 bases are TGTGCCAGCAGCGACCCCGGACACACGAGCTCCTACGAGCAGTACGTC. Translation gives CASSDPGHTSSYEQYV.

The chain recombines TRBV6-2 or TRBV6-3 with TRBJ1-1, with 9 nucleotides matching TRBD1. The germline gives CDR1 MNHEY, CDR2 SVGEGT. V lost 5 bases and J lost 7; bases outside the gene matches: 8. The CDR3 runs 14 residues. CDR3 residues: CASSKTGTGNEAFF. The CDR3 DNA reads TGTGCCAGCAGTAAGACCGGGACAGGGAATGAAGCTTTCTTT.

J is TRBJ2-3 and V is TRBV7-7, with 14 bases that match TRBD2. Germline V gene lookup returns CDR1 SSHAT and CDR2 FNYEAQ (reference sequence). V was pared by 5 bases and J by 0 bases, with 4 bases of the junction left unmatched. The CDR3 runs 17 residues. The CDR3 region is CASSEGLAGASTDTQYF. The CDR3 nucleotides read TGTGCCAGCAGCGAGGGACTAGCGGGGGCCAGCACAGATACGCAGTATTTT.

This chain joins TRBV6-6 and TRBJ1-3; 7 nucleotides line up with TRBD1. CDR3 length: 16 amino acids. Unmatched junction bases numbered 10, after V lost 3 bases and J lost 5 bases. From germline, CDR1 is MNHNY and CDR2 SVGAGI (reference sequence). The CDR3, as DNA: TGTGCCAGCAGTTATGTACGACAGGGTATTAGAAACACCATATATTTT. Residues: CASSYVRQGIRNTIYF.

The chain links TRBV7-8 to TRBJ1-1; TRBD1 is a possible D gene (6 bases). V shed 5 bases and J shed 7 bases, with 11 bases lying between them. The germline V gene encodes CDR1 SGHVS and CDR2 FQNEAQ. There are 12 residues in the CDR3. This CDR3 reads CASSRDTIEAFF. CDR3 coding DNA: TGTGCCAGCAGCCGGGACACCATTGAAGCTTTCTTT.

This chain connects TRBV28 to TRBJ1-5; 11 bases map to TRBD1. Germline CDR1 and CDR2: MDHEN and SYDVKM. The ends lost 6 bases at V and 6 bases at J; junction bases unmatched: 7. The CDR3 length is 15 residues. CDR3 in DNA: TGTGCCAGCAGCCAAGGACAGGGGGCCTTTCAGCCCCAGCATTTT. It translates to CASSQGQGAFQPQHF.

The V call is TRBV14, the J call TRBJ2-2, with a possible D match to TRBD2 (5 bases). Germline CDR1 SGHDN, CDR2 FVKESK. V lost 5 bases to trimming and J lost 0 bases, with 7 bases between them. CDR3 length equals 14 residues. The CDR3 protein is CASSFGANTGELFF. Here the CDR3 DNA reads TGTGCCAGCAGCTTCGGGGCGAACACCGGGGAGCTGTTTTTT.

This sequence joins TRBV12-3 or TRBV12-4 and TRBJ2-1; a weak D match, TRBD1 (6 bases). V was trimmed by 6 bases and J by 10 bases, leaving 13 bases between them. CDR3 length: 12 amino acids. The CDR3 DNA is TGTGCCAGCAGGTTGACAGGTCTAGAGCAGTTCTTC. Translation gives CASRLTGLEQFF.

The genes are TRBV11-2 and TRBJ2-3; the D gene is possibly TRBD2 (6 bases). The germline CDR1 and CDR2 sequences are SGHAT and FQNNGV. The CDR3 has 12 amino acids. Trimming left V 4 bases short and J 9 bases short, with 11 bases between. The CDR3 reads CASSSDRGTQYF. The DNA for the CDR3 is TGTGCCAGCAGCTCGGATCGGGGGACGCAGTATTTT.

The chain couples TRBV29-1 to TRBJ2-1, with a tentative D call TRBD2 (5 bases). Germline CDR1 SQVTM, CDR2 ANQGSEA. CDR3 length: 14 amino acids. V was shortened by 5 bases and J by 0 bases, with 11 bases between the two germline ends. CDR3 region: CSVQVGSSYNEQFF. The DNA for the CDR3 is TGCAGCGTTCAAGTGGGGAGCTCCTACAATGAGCAGTTCTTC.

The rearrangement joins TRBV27 to TRBJ2-2; 7 bases are shared with TRBD2. The CDR3 runs 15 residues. J was trimmed by 2 bases and V by 4 bases; bases with no gene match: 4. Germline CDR1 MNHEY, CDR2 SMNVEV (reference sequence). CDR3 residues: CASSSGTTNTGELFF. The CDR3 DNA follows: TGTGCCAGCAGTTCCGGGACTACAAACACCGGGGAGCTGTTTTTT.

This chain joins TRBV7-2 and TRBJ2-5, with a weak D call TRBD2 (6 bases). V lost 3 bases and J lost 1, with 9 bases in between. The CDR3 sequence is 14 residues long. Germline loops: CDR1 SGHTA, CDR2 FQGNSA. The CDR3 is CASSFSGLQETQYF. The CDR3 nucleotides read TGTGCCAGCAGCTTCAGCGGGCTCCAAGAGACCCAGTACTTC.

The rearrangement joins TRBV12-3 or TRBV12-4 to TRBJ2-2; possible D gene TRBD1, 5 bases. The CDR3 contains 13 residues. Trimming took 3 bases from V and 6 from J, leaving 8 bases between them. Here the CDR3 DNA reads TGTGCCAGCAGTTTTGGGGCCGCCGGGGAGCTGTTTTTT. Translating it yields CASSFGAAGELFF.

The chain is built from TRBV3-1 (or the pseudogene TRBV3-2) and TRBJ1-1, with D perhaps TRBD1 (5 bases). V lost 8 bases and J lost 4, with 11 bases in between. The CDR3 sequence is 12 residues long. Germline CDR1 reads LGHDT; CDR2 reads YNNKEL (reference sequence). CDR3 amino acids: CASLGGGTEAFF. CDR3 in DNA: TGTGCCAGCCTCGGGGGAGGCACTGAAGCTTTCTTT.

V is TRBV19 and J is TRBJ1-1; weak D call: TRBD1 (5 bases). V was trimmed by 2 bases and J by 8 bases, leaving 12 bases between them. CDR1 is LNHDA and CDR2 is SQIVND in the germline V gene (reference sequence). This CDR3 comprises 13 residues. The CDR3 coding sequence is TGTGCCAGTAGTATAAACCAGGGTATGGAAGCTTTCTTT. Encoded protein: CASSINQGMEAFF.

The chain joins TRBV10-3 to TRBJ1-2; D may be TRBD1 (6 bases). CDR1 and CDR2 (germline): ENHRY, SYGVKD. The CDR3 runs 15 residues. Trimming took 6 bases from V and 5 from J, leaving 19 bases between them. CDR3 region: CAISKGGTTAYGYTF. As DNA, the CDR3 is TGTGCCATCAGCAAAGGTGGGACAACCGCTTATGGCTACACCTTC.

The CDR3 here is CASSFAGLDQPQHF. In nucleotides, the CDR3 is TGTGCCAGCAGTTTCGCAGGCTTAGATCAGCCCCAGCATTTT. The rearrangement links TRBV28 to TRBJ1-5; D not resolved. CDR3 size: 14 residues. Trimming cost V 3 bases and J 5 bases, with 11 bases left between them. Germline CDR1 reads MDHEN; CDR2 reads SYDVKM.

This rearrangement joins TRBV6-2 or TRBV6-3 to TRBJ2-5, with D possibly TRBD2 on 7 matching bases. Germline-derived CDR1 and CDR2 are MNHEY and SVGEGT. This CDR3 spans 15 amino acids. The V end lost 0 bases, the J end lost 5 bases, and 13 bases lay between the germline ends. CDR3 loop: CASSYSGGRYETQYF. The CDR3 DNA sequence: TGTGCCAGCAGTTACTCGGGGGGGCGGTATGAGACCCAGTACTTC.

This sequence joins TRBV2 and TRBJ2-7; D uncertain. CDR1 SNHLY and CDR2 FYNNEI come from the germline V gene. This CDR3 contains 14 residues. Between the trimmed V and J ends, which lost 4 bases and 0 bases, there was a span of 10 bases. The DNA of the CDR3 is TGTGCCAGCAGTGTCAGGTCCTTCTCCTACGAGCAGTACTTC. It translates to CASSVRSFSYEQYF. Full variable domain (rest looked up from reference TRBV2 and TRBJ2-7): EPEVTQTPSHQVTQMGQEVILRCVPISNHLYFYWYRQILGQKVEFLVSFYNNEISEKSEIFDDQFSVERPDGSNFTLKIRSTKLEDSAMYFCASSVRSFSYEQYFGPGTRLTVT.

The chain recombines TRBV6-4 with TRBJ2-7; weak D call: TRBD1 (6 bases). Germline CDR1 MRHNA, CDR2 SNTAGT. Deletions cut 6 bases from V and 0 bases from J, with 12 bases between. This CDR3 comprises 14 residues. CDR3 residues: CASSPGQNSYEQYF. For the CDR3, the DNA is TGTGCCAGCAGCCCCGGACAGAACTCCTACGAGCAGTACTTC.

The V gene is TRBV6-5, the J gene TRBJ2-7; 10 bases line up with TRBD1. The V gene end was trimmed by 6 bases and the J gene end by 5 bases; junction bases not matched to a gene: 4. The germline gives CDR1 MNHEY, CDR2 SVGAGI. CDR3 size: 13 residues. The CDR3 loop reads CASRRQGADEQYV. The CDR3 coding sequence is TGTGCCAGCAGGAGACAGGGGGCAGACGAGCAGTACGTC.

The chain uses TRBV6-5 and TRBJ2-1, with D perhaps TRBD1 (6 bases). This CDR3 has 13 residues. Trimming removed 7 bases from V and 2 bases from J, with 9 bases in between. Germline V gene data show CDR1 as MNHEY and CDR2 as SVGAGI. CDR3 in DNA: TGTGCCAGCAAGCAGGGGACCTACAATGAGCAGTTCTTC. It encodes CASKQGTYNEQFF.

The chain uses TRBV12-3 or TRBV12-4 and TRBJ1-5; D is uncertain. V was clipped by 1 base and J by 6 bases, with 7 bases between them. The CDR3 is made up of 13 amino acids. The CDR3 DNA sequence: TGTGCCAGCAGTTTAGGGGGAGGTCAGCCCCAGCATTTT. Its protein product is CASSLGGGQPQHF.

This chain links TRBV7-9 with TRBJ2-7; a possible D gene is TRBD1 (6 bases). The CDR3 spans 15 residues. V gave up 5 bases and J gave up 4 bases, with 18 bases separating them. From germline, CDR1 is SEHNR and CDR2 FQNEAQ (reference sequence). CDR3 coding DNA: TGTGCCAGCAGCGCACAACCATTTACAGGGTACGAGCAGTACTTC. This gives the protein CASSAQPFTGYEQYF. Together with reference TRBV7-9 and TRBJ2-7, the CDR3 gives the full variable domain: DTGVSQNPRHKITKRGQNVTFRCDPISEHNRLYWYRQTLGQGPEFLTYFQNEAQLEKSRLLSDRFSAERPKGSFSTLEIQRTEQGDSAMYLCASSAQPFTGYEQYFGPGTRLTVT.

The rearrangement links TRBV30 to TRBJ2-7; no firm D call. The V and J ends lost 3 bases and 3 bases respectively, with 9 bases between them. Germline V lookup: CDR1 GTSNPN, CDR2 SVGIG (reference sequence). The CDR3 is made up of 12 amino acids. Written as DNA, the CDR3 is TGTGCCTGGAGCCCCACGGGCTACGAGCAGTACTTC. Its translation is CAWSPTGYEQYF.

V usage is TRBV19 and J usage is TRBJ2-2; D unclear. The CDR3 totals 12 residues. The ends were cut back, 7 bases at V and 3 bases at J, with 6 bases in the middle. Per the germline V gene, CDR1 is LNHDA and CDR2 is SQIVND (reference sequence). The CDR3 bases are TGTGCCAGTACCCCCTACACCGGGGAGCTGTTTTTT. It encodes CASTPYTGELFF.

This chain connects TRBV15 to TRBJ2-7; unclear D gene. The germline CDR1 and CDR2 sequences are LNHNV and YYDKDF (reference sequence). Deletions cut 0 bases from V and 6 bases from J, with 6 bases between. This CDR3 spans 12 amino acids. Here the CDR3 DNA reads TGTGCCACCAGCAGAGATCAGTTCGAGCAGTACTTC. Amino acid sequence: CATSRDQFEQYF. Complete variable domain (other parts from reference TRBV15 and TRBJ2-7): DAMVIQNPRYQVTQFGKPVTLSCSQTLNHNVMYWYQQKSSQAPKLLFHYYDKDFNNEADTPDNFQSRRPNTSFCFLDIRSPGLGDTAMYLCATSRDQFEQYFGPGTRLTVT.

V and J are TRBV7-9 and TRBJ1-1, with D possibly matching TRBD1 (5 bases). From germline, CDR1 is SEHNR and CDR2 FQNEAQ (reference sequence). This CDR3 is 14 amino acids long. The germline V and J ends were trimmed by 3 bases and 1 base, with 9 bases remaining between them. The CDR3 DNA follows: TGTGCCAGCAGCTTTGGGCAGGGGAACACTGAAGCTTTCTTT. Translation: CASSFGQGNTEAFF.

V usage is TRBV6-6 and J usage is TRBJ2-1; D remains unclear. Germline V lookup: CDR1 MNHNY, CDR2 SVGAGI (reference sequence). This CDR3 spans 12 amino acids. The V end was cut by 0 bases, the J end by 8 bases, with 5 bases between. The CDR3 region has the DNA TGTGCCAGCAGTTACTCGGCCGATGAGCAGTTCTTC. Encoded protein: CASSYSADEQFF.

The chain uses TRBV28 and TRBJ1-1, with 9 bases lining up with TRBD1. V shed 6 bases and J 1 base; nucleotides not matched to a gene: 6. The CDR3 has 15 residues. Germline V gene sequence: CDR1 MDHEN, CDR2 SYDVKM. The CDR3, as DNA: TGTGCCAGCAGCCCACAGGGGGCCCCGAACACTGAAGCTTTCTTT. This gives the protein CASSPQGAPNTEAFF. Based on the CDR3 plus reference TRBV28 and TRBJ1-1, the full variable domain is DVKVTQSSRYLVKRTGEKVFLECVQDMDHENMFWYRQDPGLGLRLIYFSYDVKMKEKGDIPEGYSVSREKKERFSLILESASTNQTSMYLCASSPQGAPNTEAFFGQGTRLTVV.

This chain links TRBV11-2 with TRBJ2-7; D uncertain. Germline CDR1 and CDR2: SGHAT and FQNNGV. The V and J ends lost 0 bases and 3 bases respectively, with 6 bases between them. The CDR3 runs 13 residues. CDR3 sequence: CASSLDPGYEQYV. The CDR3 DNA sequence: TGTGCCAGCAGCTTAGATCCGGGCTACGAGCAGTACGTC.

This clone appeared a single time. The gene calls are TRBV7-2 and TRBJ2-2; D gene ambiguous. Germline V gene data show CDR1 as SGHTA and CDR2 as FQGNSA. V lost 1 base to trimming and J lost 6 bases, with 9 bases between them. The CDR3 spans 14 residues. CDR3 loop: CASSLGQVAGELFF. CDR3 bases: TGTGCCAGCAGCTTAGGGCAGGTCGCCGGGGAGCTGTTTTTT.